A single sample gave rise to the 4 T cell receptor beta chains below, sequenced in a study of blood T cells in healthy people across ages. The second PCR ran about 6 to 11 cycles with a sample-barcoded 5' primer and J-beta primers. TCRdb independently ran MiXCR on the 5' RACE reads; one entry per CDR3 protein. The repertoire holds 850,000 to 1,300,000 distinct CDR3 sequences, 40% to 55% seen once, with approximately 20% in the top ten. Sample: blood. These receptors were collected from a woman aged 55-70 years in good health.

CDR3 nucleotides: TGTGCCAGCAGTTACACCAGGGCCTACGAGCAGTACTTC. Amino acids: CASSYTRAYEQYF. The chain links TRBV6-6 to TRBJ2-7, with D maybe TRBD1 (5 bases). The V gene's germline CDR1 is MNHNY and CDR2 SVGAGI (reference sequence). This CDR3 has 13 amino acids. Trimming stripped 2 bases from V and 2 bases from J, with 7 bases between.

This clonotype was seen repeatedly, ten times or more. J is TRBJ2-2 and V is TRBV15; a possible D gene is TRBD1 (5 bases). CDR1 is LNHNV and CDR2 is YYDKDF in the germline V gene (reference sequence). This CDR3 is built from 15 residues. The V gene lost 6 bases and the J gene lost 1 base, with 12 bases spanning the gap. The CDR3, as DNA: TGTGCCACCAGTGATCGCAGGGTGAACACCGGGGAGCTGTTTTTT. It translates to CATSDRRVNTGELFF.

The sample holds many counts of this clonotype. CDR3 in amino acids: CASSPSGGRKDTQYF. The CDR3 nucleotides are TGTGCCAGCAGCCCATCGGGGGGTCGGAAAGATACGCAGTATTTT. The gene calls are TRBV6-5 and TRBJ2-3; 7 bases are a match to TRBD2. The germline V gene encodes CDR1 MNHEY and CDR2 SVGAGI. The CDR3 sequence is 15 residues long. After removal of 6 bases from V and 5 bases from J, the junction contained 11 bases not matched to a gene.

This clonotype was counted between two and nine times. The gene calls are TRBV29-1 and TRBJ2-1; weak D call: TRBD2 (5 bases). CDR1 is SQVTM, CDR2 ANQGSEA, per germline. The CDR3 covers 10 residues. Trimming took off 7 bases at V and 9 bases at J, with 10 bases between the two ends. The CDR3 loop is CSGRVGEQFF. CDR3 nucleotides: TGCAGCGGGCGGGTGGGTGAGCAGTTCTTC.